This entry concerns a single T cell receptor beta chain. The CDR3 covers 17 residues. V shed 3 bases and J 7 bases; nucleotides not matched to a gene: 10. From germline, CDR1 is LGHNA and CDR2 YSLEER. These data come from a study of blood T cell repertoires in COVID-19. Whole-study context: Acute and convalescent COVID-19 specimens originated in the United States, Italy and Spain. The analysed material was cDNA or gDNA that came from T cells, B-cell-depleted T cells, or PBMCs.

Per the original data handling: Estimation of nucleated cell counts relied on the amplification of reference gene primers. Using immunoSEQ multiplex PCR, the repertoire was profiled, and TCRdb retains in-frame clones only, with some absent. The DNA gave D and trimming, while V, J and clone size come from that table. The table records about 62,000 clones, 76% of them present only once. This sequence originates from a woman aged 45 to 65 with active or convalescent COVID-19. What was sequenced was peripheral blood. This chain connects TRBV4-3 to TRBJ2-2; 11 bases are a match to TRBD2. CDR3 nucleotides: TGCGCCAGCAGCCACCTTCCGACTAGCGGGGAGGGCGGGGAGCTGTTTTTT. It encodes CASSHLPTSGEGGELFF.